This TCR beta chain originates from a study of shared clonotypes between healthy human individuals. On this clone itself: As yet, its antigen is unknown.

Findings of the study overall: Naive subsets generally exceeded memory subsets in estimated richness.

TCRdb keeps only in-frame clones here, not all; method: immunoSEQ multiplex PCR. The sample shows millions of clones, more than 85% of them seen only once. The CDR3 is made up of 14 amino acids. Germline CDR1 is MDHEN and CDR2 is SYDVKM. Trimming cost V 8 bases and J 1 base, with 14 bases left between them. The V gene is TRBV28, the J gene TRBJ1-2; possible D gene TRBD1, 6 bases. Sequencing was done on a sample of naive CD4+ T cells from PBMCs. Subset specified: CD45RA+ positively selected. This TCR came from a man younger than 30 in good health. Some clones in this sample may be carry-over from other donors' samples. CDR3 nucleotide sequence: TGTGCCAGCGCGGGGGCTCCCAATAACTATGGCTACACCTTC. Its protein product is CASAGAPNNYGYTF.